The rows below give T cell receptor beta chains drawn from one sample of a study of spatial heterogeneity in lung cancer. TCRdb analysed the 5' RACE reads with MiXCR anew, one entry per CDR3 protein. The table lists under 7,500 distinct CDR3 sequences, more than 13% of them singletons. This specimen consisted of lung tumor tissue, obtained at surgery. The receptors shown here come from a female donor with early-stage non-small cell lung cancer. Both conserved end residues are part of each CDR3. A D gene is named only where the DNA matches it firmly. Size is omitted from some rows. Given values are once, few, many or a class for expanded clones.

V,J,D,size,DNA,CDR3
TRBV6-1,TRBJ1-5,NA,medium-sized,TGTGCCAGCAGTGAACATCCAGGCCTGAATCAGCCCCAGCATTTT,CASSEHPGLNQPQHF
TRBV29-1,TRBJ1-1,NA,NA,TGCAGCGTTGTGGGGGCTTGGAGCACTGAATCTTTCTTT,CSVVGAWSTESFF
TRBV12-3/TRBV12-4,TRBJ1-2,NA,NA,TGTGCCAGCAGTCTCGGGACTAACTATGGCTACACCTTC,CASSLGTNYGYTF
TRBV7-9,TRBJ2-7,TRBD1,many,TGTGCCAGCAGCTTAGGACAGGGGGCGCGGTACTTC,CASSLGQGARYF
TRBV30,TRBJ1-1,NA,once,TGTGCCTGGAGTTCTACGCGGGCCACCGAAGCTTTCTTT,CAWSSTRATEAFF
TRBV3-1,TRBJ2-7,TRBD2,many,TGTGCCAGCAGCCAAGTTACTAGCGGGTGGGACGAGCAGTACTTC,CASSQVTSGWDEQYF
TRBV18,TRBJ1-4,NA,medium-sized,TGTGCCAGCTCACGTGAACAGCCAGAAAAACTGTTTTTT,CASSREQPEKLFF
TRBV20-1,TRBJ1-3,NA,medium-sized,TGCAGTGCTAGTTTGAGGGGCAGCTCTGGAAACACCATATATTTT,CSASLRGSSGNTIYF
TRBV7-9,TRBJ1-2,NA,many,TGTGCCAGCAGCCCCCTGAGGACATTGGGCTATGGCTACACCTTC,CASSPLRTLGYGYTF
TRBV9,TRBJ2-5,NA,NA,TGTGCCAGCAGCGTGGACTCTGCAGAGACCCAGTACTTC,CASSVDSAETQYF
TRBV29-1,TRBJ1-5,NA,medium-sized,TGCAGCGTTGCAGGGGAATATAGCAATCAGCCCCAGCATTTT,CSVAGEYSNQPQHF
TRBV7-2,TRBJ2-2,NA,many,TGTGCCAGCAGCTCCCGGACAGTCGGGGAGCTGTTTTTT,CASSSRTVGELFF
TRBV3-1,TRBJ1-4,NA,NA,TGTGCCAGCAGCCAACAAGGGGAGTATGAAAAACTGTTTTTT,CASSQQGEYEKLFF
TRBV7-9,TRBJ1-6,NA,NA,TGTGCCAGCCCGGGGGTCGGGGGCTCCTATAATTCACCCCTCCACTTT,CASPGVGGSYNSPLHF
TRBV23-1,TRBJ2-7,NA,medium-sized,TGCGCCAGCAGTCACGAGGACAACGGACCCTACGAGCAGTACTTC,CASSHEDNGPYEQYF
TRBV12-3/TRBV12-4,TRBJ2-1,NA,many,TGTGCCAGCAGCCCCGGGGGACTCTACAATGAGCAGTTCTTC,CASSPGGLYNEQFF
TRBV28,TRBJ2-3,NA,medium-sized,TGTGCCAATTGCTGGGGACAAAGCACAGATACGCAGTATTTT,CANCWGQSTDTQYF
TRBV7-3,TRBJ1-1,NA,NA,TGTGCCAGCAGTAACCGGGACGGGAAAACTTTCTTT,CASSNRDGKTFF
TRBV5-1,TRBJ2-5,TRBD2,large,TGCGCCAGCAGCATCCGACTAGCGGGGGAAGAGACCCAGTACTTC,CASSIRLAGEETQYF
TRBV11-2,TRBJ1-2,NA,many,TGTGCCAGCACCACTCTGGGGATAGGGCCGGTTAGCTACACCTTC,CASTTLGIGPVSYTF
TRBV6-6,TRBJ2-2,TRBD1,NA,TGTGCCAGCAGCCATTACCGACAGGGCACCGGGGAGCTGTTTTTT,CASSHYRQGTGELFF
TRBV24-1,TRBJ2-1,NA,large,TGTGCCACCAGTGATTTCGGTGAGCAGTTCTTC,CATSDFGEQFF
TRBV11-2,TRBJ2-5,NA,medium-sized,TGTGCCAGCAGCCGGGGTCCTAAGCGGGAGACCCAGTACTTC,CASSRGPKRETQYF
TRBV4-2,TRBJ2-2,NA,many,TGTGCCAGCAGCCAACGGGGAGCGAACACCGGGGAGCTGTTTTTT,CASSQRGANTGELFF
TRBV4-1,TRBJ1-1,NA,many,TGCGCCAGCAGCTACAGACGGGACACTGAAGCTTTCTTT,CASSYRRDTEAFF
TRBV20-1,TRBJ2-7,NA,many,TGCAGTGCTACTGAGACCCGCTCTTCCTACGAGCAGTACTTC,CSATETRSSYEQYF
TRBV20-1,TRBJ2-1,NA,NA,TGCAGTGCTAGCAGGACCCAAAATGAGCAGTTCTTC,CSASRTQNEQFF
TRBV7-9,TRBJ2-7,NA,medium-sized,TGTGCCAGCAGCTTAGGCGTCGCGGGTCGCTACGAGCAGTACTTC,CASSLGVAGRYEQYF
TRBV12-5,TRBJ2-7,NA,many,TGTGCTAGTGGTTCGGGGTGGGGGGACTCAGGCTACGAGCAGTACTTC,CASGSGWGDSGYEQYF
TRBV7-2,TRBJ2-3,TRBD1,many,TGTGCCAGCAGCTTATCAGGACAGGGCACAGATACGCAGTATTTT,CASSLSGQGTDTQYF
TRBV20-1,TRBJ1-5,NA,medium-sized,TGCAGTGCTAGAGTGGGACAAACGGATCAGCCCCAGCATTTT,CSARVGQTDQPQHF
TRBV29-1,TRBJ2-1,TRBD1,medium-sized,TGCAGCGTCGGACAGGGTGCGAATGAGCAGTTCTTC,CSVGQGANEQFF